The 8 T cell receptor beta chains presented below share a single source sample, sequenced in a study of blood T cell repertoires in COVID-19. Profiling relied on immunoSEQ multiplex PCR, and the TCRdb table lists in-frame clones only, not all of them. The table has 250,000 or so clones, around nine tenths seen once. The material sequenced was PBMCs or T cells enriched from blood (not recorded which). These receptors were obtained from a man under 40 who had recovered from COVID-19.

This clone occurred a few times. The genes are TRBV6-6 and TRBJ2-5; the D gene is possibly TRBD2 (6 bases). V lost 5 bases and J 2 bases, leaving 21 bases between the germline ends. Germline CDR1 MNHNY, CDR2 SVGAGI (reference sequence). The CDR3 sequence is 17 residues long. The CDR3 DNA reads as TGTGCCAGCAGTCTTTACCCTAGCGCAAGATTACAAGAGACCCAGTACTTC. Encoded protein: CASSLYPSARLQETQYF.

The gene calls are TRBV18 and TRBJ1-2; D call uncertain. The V and J ends lost 0 bases and 0 bases respectively, with 8 bases between them. CDR3 length equals 15 residues. CDR1 KGHSH and CDR2 LQKENI come from the germline V gene. CDR3 nucleotides: TGTGCCAGCTCACCACCAGCAAAGACTAACTATGGCTACACCTTC. It encodes CASSPPAKTNYGYTF.

The rearrangement links TRBV30 to TRBJ1-1; 7 bases agree with TRBD1. With V trimmed by 6 bases and J by 9 bases, 10 bases remained unmatched. CDR3 length: 12 residues. Germline CDR1 GTSNPN, CDR2 SVGIG (reference sequence). The CDR3 reads CACLPRQGKAFF. CDR3 sequence (DNA): TGTGCCTGCCTTCCACGACAGGGTAAAGCTTTCTTT.

V gene TRBV9 combines with J gene TRBJ2-5, with TRBD1 as a possible D gene (6 bases). With 6 bases removed from V and 1 base from J, the gap between germline ends came to 19 bases. This CDR3 comprises 16 residues. Germline V gene sequence: CDR1 SGDLS, CDR2 YYNGEE. The CDR3 region is CASTQGYGYSQETQYF. In DNA, the CDR3 is TGTGCCAGCACCCAGGGGTACGGGTATAGCCAAGAGACCCAGTACTTC.

This chain uses TRBV6-5 with TRBJ1-1, with D perhaps TRBD1 (6 bases). V was pared by 5 bases and J by 0 bases, with 10 bases between. Looked up from germline, CDR1 is MNHEY and CDR2 is SVGAGI. The CDR3 runs 14 residues. CDR3 nucleotides: TGTGCCAGCAGTAGTGACAGGCTGAACACTGAAGCTTTCTTT. It yields the protein CASSSDRLNTEAFF.

This chain joins TRBV13 and TRBJ1-1; TRBD1 matches at 9 bases. Germline V CDR1 and CDR2: PRHDT, FYEKMQ (reference sequence). The CDR3 runs 16 residues. The junction had 5 bases not matched to a gene; V was cut back by 1 base and J by 2 bases. CDR3: CASSLATGGGNTEAFF. CDR3 DNA sequence: TGTGCCAGCAGCTTAGCGACAGGGGGAGGAAACACTGAAGCTTTCTTT.

This chain uses TRBV5-1 with TRBJ2-1; TRBD2 aligns across 7 bases. V shed 5 bases and J 3 bases; nucleotides not matched to a gene: 14. In germline, CDR1 is SGHRS, CDR2 YFSETQ. This CDR3 region has 17 residues. This CDR3 reads CASSPTPSGLNYNEQFF. CDR3 DNA sequence: TGCGCCAGCAGTCCCACTCCTAGCGGACTAAACTACAATGAGCAGTTCTTC.

The V call is TRBV7-9, the J call TRBJ1-4; the D is unclear. The CDR3 is 14 amino acids. With 1 base removed from V and 7 bases from J, the gap between germline ends came to 10 bases. CDR1 SEHNR and CDR2 FQNEAQ come from the germline V gene (reference sequence). The CDR3 loop reads CASSLERRAEKLFF. CDR3 sequence (DNA): TGTGCCAGCAGCTTAGAACGGCGGGCTGAAAAACTGTTTTTT.